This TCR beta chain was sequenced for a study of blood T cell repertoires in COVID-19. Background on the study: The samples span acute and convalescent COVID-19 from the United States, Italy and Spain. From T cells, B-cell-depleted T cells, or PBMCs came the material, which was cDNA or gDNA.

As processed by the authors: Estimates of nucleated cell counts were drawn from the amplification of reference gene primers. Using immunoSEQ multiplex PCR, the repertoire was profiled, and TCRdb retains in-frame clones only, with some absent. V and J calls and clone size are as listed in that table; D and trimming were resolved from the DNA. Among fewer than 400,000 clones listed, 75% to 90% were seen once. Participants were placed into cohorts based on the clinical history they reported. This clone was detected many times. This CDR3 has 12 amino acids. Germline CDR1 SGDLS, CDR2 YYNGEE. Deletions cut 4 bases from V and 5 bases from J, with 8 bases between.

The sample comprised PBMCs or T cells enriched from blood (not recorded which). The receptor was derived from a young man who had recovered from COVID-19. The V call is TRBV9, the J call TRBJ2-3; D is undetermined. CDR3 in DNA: TGTGCCAGCAGCCTCGCAGGAGATACGCAGTATTTT. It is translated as CASSLAGDTQYF. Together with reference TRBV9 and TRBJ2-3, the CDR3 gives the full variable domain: DSGVTQTPKHLITATGQRVTLRCSPRSGDLSVYWYQQSLDQGLQFLIQYYNGEERAKGNILERFSAQQFPDLHSELNLSSLELGDSALYFCASSLAGDTQYFGPGTRLTVL.